This TCR beta chain stems from a study of CD8+CD57+ T cells in acquired aplastic anemia. Study-wide results and caveats: Both patients and controls carried the same twenty-nine CD8+ CDR3 sequences.

Before being chosen for sequencing, patients had shown CD8+CD57+ cell expansion by flow cytometry. Patients uniformly had severe acquired aplastic anemia. With regard to this clonotype: Its antigen is not known.

CDR3 and TCR beta VDJ profiling relied on genomic DNA as the template. In TCRdb, the reads were re-called with MiXCR into one record per CDR3 protein. The data contain about 160,000 distinct CDR3 sequences, less than 50% of them seen just once; the ten biggest clones take up more than 30%. The sample taken for sequencing was sorted CD4+, CD8+, or CD8+CD57+ T cells (not recorded which) from PBMCs. This clonotype was obtained from a human donor with aplastic anemia.

CDR3 sequence (DNA): TGTGCCAGCAGCCCCTTGAAGTCAACCTACGAGCAGTACTTC. This codes for CASSPLKSTYEQYF. This chain connects TRBV7-2 to TRBJ2-7; D is unresolved. Germline-derived CDR1 and CDR2 are SGHTA and FQGNSA. V lost 5 bases to trimming and J lost 2 bases, with 13 bases between them. CDR3 length: 14 amino acids.